The rows below give T cell receptor beta chains drawn from one sample of a study of T cell responses to AZD1222 COVID-19 vaccine. TCRdb's copy holds only in-frame clones and misses some; the assay was immunoSEQ multiplex PCR. Here the sample spans 100,000 to 120,000 clones, roughly 92% being singletons. The specimen comprised peripheral blood, sampled on day 0 of AZD1222 vaccination. The source of these receptors is an adult in good health. The CDR3 runs from the conserved cysteine through the conserved F or W. Fields, in order: V gene, J gene, clone size, CDR3 protein. Clone size is not always given. Where it is, it says once, few, many or a class for expanded clones.

TRBV11-2	TRBJ2-7	.	CASIPPGRPYEQYF
TRBV6-1	TRBJ1-2	once	CASSDTGQQLIYGYTF
TRBV2	TRBJ2-1	.	CASSEARGTYNEQFF
TRBV6-5	TRBJ2-7	.	CASSRTGGGYEQYF
TRBV7-8	TRBJ1-5	.	CASSLQGLPQHF
TRBV3-1/TRBV3-2	TRBJ1-4	.	CASSRRGTNEKLFF
TRBV6-5	TRBJ2-7	.	CASSLGQTSYEQYF
TRBV9	TRBJ2-2	once	CASSVGTANTGELFF
TRBV5-4	TRBJ2-3	.	CASSLGHRLAGGTDTQYF
TRBV18	TRBJ1-5	.	CASSPFGGLEQPQHF
TRBV3-1/TRBV3-2	TRBJ1-1	.	CASTTGAGGTEAFF
TRBV7-6	TRBJ2-2	.	CASSLQEHTGELFF
TRBV6-1	TRBJ1-2	.	CASSDINLRYTF
TRBV25-1	TRBJ2-6	.	CASSQRGSVVSGANVLTF
TRBV19	TRBJ1-1	once	CASSTVRPVVNTEAFF
TRBV19	TRBJ1-4	.	CASSPSTGGHEKLFF
TRBV29-1	TRBJ2-2	once	CSVRNTGELFF
TRBV6-5	TRBJ1-3	.	CASSYGASGGNTIYF
TRBV11-2	TRBJ1-5	.	CASSLGSGQPQHF
TRBV5-1	TRBJ1-3	.	CASSLGQGDTIYF
TRBV10-3	TRBJ1-2	.	CAISEFTGGYGYTF
TRBV7-6	TRBJ1-1	.	CASSFGTGELPFF
TRBV24-1	TRBJ2-1	.	CATSDFSRGRNEQFF
TRBV19	TRBJ2-1	.	CASSIGPAVAYNEQFF
TRBV7-9	TRBJ1-1	once	CASSSGTGGSGNTEAFF
TRBV6-1	TRBJ1-2	.	CASSEEGPAGVNGYTF
TRBV28	TRBJ1-2	.	CASGSGQVNYGYTF
TRBV4-1	TRBJ1-5	.	CASSQERAQPQHF
TRBV5-1	TRBJ2-7	.	CASSHPMTGVPYEQYF
TRBV7-8	TRBJ1-1	.	CASSPGTGGQVYTEAFF
TRBV27	TRBJ2-3	once	CASSLSRTDTQYF
TRBV27	TRBJ2-1	.	CASSFSSGGDNEQFF
TRBV13	TRBJ2-5	.	CASSPPGVPGTQYF
TRBV5-6	TRBJ2-7	.	CASSLAGRYEQYF
TRBV11-3	TRBJ2-2	.	CASSVDSTGELFF
TRBV12-5	TRBJ1-4	.	CASGRGDRGGEKLFF
TRBV18	TRBJ2-7	.	CASSHGLAGAAYEQYF
TRBV18	TRBJ2-5	.	CASSPRQSKETQYF
TRBV19	TRBJ1-6	.	CASSIWRTSSYNSPLHF
TRBV14	TRBJ2-5	.	CASSQRLVGRSETQYF
TRBV28	TRBJ1-2	.	CASSLALTAYGYTF
TRBV29-1	TRBJ2-1	once	CSVSTRRGYNEQFF
TRBV4-1	TRBJ1-4	.	CASSQATATNEKLFF
TRBV6-5	TRBJ1-2	.	CASRVDRGYTF
TRBV5-5	TRBJ1-1	.	CASSLRTTGNTEAFF
TRBV7-9	TRBJ2-2	once	CASSLAGGTTGELFF
TRBV3-1/TRBV3-2	TRBJ1-2	.	CASSQGGPSGYTF
TRBV5-1	TRBJ1-1	.	CASSLASGTEAFF
TRBV14	TRBJ1-2	.	CASSQERGTTNYGYTF
TRBV28	TRBJ2-3	once	CASSPSHTDTQYF
TRBV2	TRBJ2-3	.	CASSGLTGGSTQYF
TRBV7-8	TRBJ1-3	once	CASGRTEGRDTIYF
TRBV27	TRBJ2-1	.	CASSLSKNEQFF
TRBV5-1	TRBJ1-3	.	CASSLEDTSGNTIYF